The rows below give T cell receptor beta chains drawn from one sample of a study of cytomegalovirus exposure and HLA in healthy donors. Libraries were prepared by immunoSEQ multiplex PCR; TCRdb keeps only in-frame clonotypes and omits some of them. The sample comprises a few hundred thousand clones, about 91% of which are singletons, and 2.9% rests with the top ten. Sequencing input: PBMCs. These receptors were collected from a woman in her late teens or twenties in good health and CMV-seronegative. The CDR3 runs from the conserved cysteine through the conserved F or W. D genes are given only for firm matches. Expanded clones are given a class, and other clones once, few, many or no size at all.

v_gene	abundance	j_gene	d_gene	CDR3nt	CDR3aa
TRBV7-9	.	TRBJ1-1	.	TGTGCCAGCAGCTTACTTAGGGAGGGGCCGAGGGACACTGAAGCTTTCTTT	CASSLLREGPRDTEAFF
TRBV28	few	TRBJ2-6	.	TGTGCCAGCAGTACTCTCTCTGGGGCCAACGTCCTGACTTTC	CASSTLSGANVLTF
TRBV28	.	TRBJ1-5	.	TGTGCCAGCAGTGCTTTCGGCGGGCATCAGCCCCAGCATTTT	CASSAFGGHQPQHF
TRBV11-3	.	TRBJ2-5	.	TGTGCCAGCAGCTTATCTAGCTTGGAGACCCAGTACTTC	CASSLSSLETQYF
TRBV5-4	.	TRBJ2-1	.	TGTGCCAGCAGCTTGGGGGGGACTAATGAGCAGTTCTTC	CASSLGGTNEQFF
TRBV27	.	TRBJ2-3	TRBD2	TGTGCCAGCAGTACCACTAGCGGGAGGTCAGATACGCAGTATTTT	CASSTTSGRSDTQYF
TRBV5-1	.	TRBJ2-3	TRBD2	TGCGCCAGCGATCCTAGCGGGAGCCCTATATCAACAGATACGCAGTATTTT	CASDPSGSPISTDTQYF
TRBV6-5	few	TRBJ1-1	.	TGTGCCAGCGAACCCCTTAGGGGGGGCACTGAAGCTTTCTTT	CASEPLRGGTEAFF
TRBV4-1	.	TRBJ2-7	TRBD2	TGCGCCAGCAGCCAATCCCCTAGCGGGAGATACGAGCAGTACTTC	CASSQSPSGRYEQYF
TRBV6-1	few	TRBJ1-4	.	TGTGCCAGCTCCAACAGGGCTGGTAATGAAAAACTGTTTTTT	CASSNRAGNEKLFF
TRBV19	.	TRBJ1-5	TRBD1	TGTGCCAGTAGTATCCTACAGGGGGCACTCAATCAGCCCCAGCATTTT	CASSILQGALNQPQHF
TRBV19	few	TRBJ1-5	TRBD1	TGTGCCAGTAGCCCCGGGACAGGGGGCTTTCAGCCCCAGCATTTT	CASSPGTGGFQPQHF
TRBV27	.	TRBJ2-7	TRBD1	TGTGCCAGCAGTCGACAGGGGTCTTACGAGCAGTACTTC	CASSRQGSYEQYF
TRBV6-1	.	TRBJ1-5	.	TGTGCCAGCAGTGAAAGGTCAGCGGATGGCAATCAGCCCCAGCATTTT	CASSERSADGNQPQHF
TRBV19	.	TRBJ2-1	TRBD1	TGTGCCAGTAGTATAGTAACAGGGGGATACAATGAGCAGTTCTTC	CASSIVTGGYNEQFF
TRBV7-2	.	TRBJ1-2	TRBD1	TGTGCCAGCAGCACATTAATTGGGACAGGGGGCTCTGGTGGGGATGGCTACACCTTC	CASSTLIGTGGSGGDGYTF
TRBV5-1	once	TRBJ2-1	TRBD1	TGCGCCAGCAGCATAGGGACAGTATACAATGAGCAGTTCTTC	CASSIGTVYNEQFF
TRBV27	.	TRBJ1-1	TRBD1	TGTGCCAGCAGTTTATCAACAGGGGGCTCTTTTGAAGCTTTCTTT	CASSLSTGGSFEAFF
TRBV6-5	.	TRBJ2-1	.	TGTGCCAGCAGTTACTCCCAGTACAATGAGCAGTTCTTC	CASSYSQYNEQFF
TRBV7-9	.	TRBJ2-7	.	TGTGCCAGCAGCTTAGGTAACAACTACGAGCAGTACTTC	CASSLGNNYEQYF
TRBV19	.	TRBJ2-3	.	TGTGCCAGTAGTACCCTCGGGGTAGATACGCAGTATTTT	CASSTLGVDTQYF
TRBV19	.	TRBJ2-7	TRBD1	TGTGCCAGTAGTGCGACAGGGGGCGAGCAGTACTTC	CASSATGGEQYF
TRBV21-1	.	TRBJ1-1	.	TGTGCCAGCAGCAAAGCTGGCCAGCGAAGGCGAACTGAAGCTTTCTTT	CASSKAGQRRRTEAFF
TRBV7-2	once	TRBJ2-1	.	TGTGCCAGCAGCTTAGCGTCCCCCTTCGTACCTCAGTACAATGAGCAGTTCTTC	CASSLASPFVPQYNEQFF
TRBV5-6	.	TRBJ1-1	.	TGTGCCAGCAGCTTAGAGGCGGCGAACACTGAAGCTTTCTTT	CASSLEAANTEAFF
TRBV6-6	.	TRBJ2-2	TRBD2	TGTGCCAGTGCTTTTAGCGGGAGGAACACCGGGGAGCTGTTTTTT	CASAFSGRNTGELFF
TRBV28	.	TRBJ2-7	TRBD1	TGTGCCAGCAGGGACAGGGCCCCCTACGAGCAGTACTTC	CASRDRAPYEQYF
TRBV7-9	.	TRBJ1-2	.	TGTGCCAGCAGTCCGACAGATCTCTATGGCTACACCTTC	CASSPTDLYGYTF
TRBV7-2	.	TRBJ2-5	.	TGTGCCAGCAACCGACAGTTCCAAGAGACCCAGTACTTC	CASNRQFQETQYF
TRBV6-5	.	TRBJ2-1	.	TGTGCCAGCAGTCCAGCGGGTGATTCCTACAATGAGCAGTTCTTC	CASSPAGDSYNEQFF
TRBV5-1	few	TRBJ2-7	TRBD1	TGCGCCAGCAGCCCGGGACAGCCTAGCAGGTACGAGCAGTACTTC	CASSPGQPSRYEQYF
TRBV28	.	TRBJ2-7	.	TGTGCCAGCAGTTTAGGGCAATACGAGCAGTACTTC	CASSLGQYEQYF
TRBV28	.	TRBJ2-7	.	TGTGCCAGCAGTTACGGACCCACAGGGTTCTACGAGCAGTACTTC	CASSYGPTGFYEQYF
TRBV19	.	TRBJ2-7	.	TGTGCCAGTAGTATCGTGGGGGCATCCGAGCAGTACTTC	CASSIVGASEQYF
TRBV28	.	TRBJ2-5	.	TGTGCCAGCAGTTTAGGCGCTAGCGTAACCGAAGAGACCCAGTACTTC	CASSLGASVTEETQYF
TRBV11-2	.	TRBJ2-7	TRBD1	TGTGCCAGCAGCCCCCATGGGGGACAGGGTCGACACGAGCAGTACTTC	CASSPHGGQGRHEQYF
TRBV28	few	TRBJ2-7	TRBD2	TGTGCCAGCAGCTTCGACCGGGAGGGGGCCTACGAGCAGTACTTC	CASSFDREGAYEQYF
TRBV2	.	TRBJ2-1	.	TGTGCCAGCAGACCTAGGGGCTCCTACAATGAGCAGTTCTTC	CASRPRGSYNEQFF
TRBV7-6	.	TRBJ2-3	TRBD1	TGTGCCAGCAGCTTACAGGGGGGCACAGATACGCAGTATTTT	CASSLQGGTDTQYF
TRBV5-1	once	TRBJ1-2	TRBD1	TGCGCCAGCCGGTTGCTGGCAGGGGGCGGAAATGGCTACACCTTC	CASRLLAGGGNGYTF
TRBV10-1	few	TRBJ2-7	TRBD2	TGCGCCAGCAGCCCTAGCGGGAGCTACGAGCAGTACTTC	CASSPSGSYEQYF
TRBV7-2	.	TRBJ1-2	.	TGTGCCAGCAGCTCCTTGGGGGCCCCGAACTATGGCTACACCTTC	CASSSLGAPNYGYTF
TRBV2	.	TRBJ2-1	TRBD2	TGTGCCATTCCACCCCCGCGGGAGACCAATGAGCAGTTCTTC	CAIPPPRETNEQFF
TRBV18	.	TRBJ1-2	.	TGTGCCAGCTCACCACGGGAGGGCTTCTATGGCTACACCTTC	CASSPREGFYGYTF
TRBV5-1	.	TRBJ2-3	TRBD2	TGCGCCAGCAGCTTGGGGGCTAGCGGGAGTGTACCAGATACGCAGTATTTT	CASSLGASGSVPDTQYF
TRBV6-6	.	TRBJ2-1	TRBD1	TGTGCCAGCACCCCCACAGGGGGCTCCTACAATGAGCAGTTCTTC	CASTPTGGSYNEQFF
TRBV4-1	once	TRBJ2-4	.	TGCGCCAGCAGCCACCTAGAAAACATTCAGTACTTC	CASSHLENIQYF